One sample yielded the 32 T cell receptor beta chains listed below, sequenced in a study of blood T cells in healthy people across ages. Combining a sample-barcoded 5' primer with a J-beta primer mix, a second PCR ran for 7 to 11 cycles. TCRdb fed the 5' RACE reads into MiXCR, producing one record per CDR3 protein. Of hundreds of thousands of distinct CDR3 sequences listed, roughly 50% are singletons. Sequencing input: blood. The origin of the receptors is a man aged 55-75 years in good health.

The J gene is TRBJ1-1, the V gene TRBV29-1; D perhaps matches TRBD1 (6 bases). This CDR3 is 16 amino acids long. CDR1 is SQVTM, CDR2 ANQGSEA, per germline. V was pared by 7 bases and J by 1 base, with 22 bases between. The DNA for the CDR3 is TGCAGCGCCGGGGGGCAGGGCGGTGGGGGGAACACTGAAGCTTTCTTT. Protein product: CSAGGQGGGGNTEAFF.

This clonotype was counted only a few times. The CDR3 is CSVERTVQETQYF. The CDR3, as DNA: TGCAGCGTTGAACGGACGGTACAAGAGACCCAGTACTTC. The chain combines TRBV29-1 with TRBJ2-5, with D unresolved. There are 13 residues in the CDR3. The germline gives CDR1 SQVTM, CDR2 ANQGSEA. V was shortened by 2 bases and J by 2 bases, with 9 bases between the two germline ends.

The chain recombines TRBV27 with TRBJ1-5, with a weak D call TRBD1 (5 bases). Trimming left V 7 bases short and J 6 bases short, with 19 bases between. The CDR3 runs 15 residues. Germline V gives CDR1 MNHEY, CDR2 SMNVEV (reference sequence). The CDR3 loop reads CASKRVRWGIQPQHF. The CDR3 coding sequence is TGTGCCAGCAAAAGAGTAAGATGGGGGATTCAGCCCCAGCATTTT.

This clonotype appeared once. The CDR3, as DNA: TGTGCCAGCAGTCTCTATGGGACAGGGTCCAAAAACATTCAGTACTTC. As protein: CASSLYGTGSKNIQYF. This chain joins TRBV27 and TRBJ2-4, with 9 bases that match TRBD1. CDR1 is MNHEY, CDR2 SMNVEV, per germline (reference sequence). This CDR3 spans 16 amino acids. The V gene end was trimmed by 5 bases and the J gene end by 2 bases; junction bases not matched to a gene: 7.

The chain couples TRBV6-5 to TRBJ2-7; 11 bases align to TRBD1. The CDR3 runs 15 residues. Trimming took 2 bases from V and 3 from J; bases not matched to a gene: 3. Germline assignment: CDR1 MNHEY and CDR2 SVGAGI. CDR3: CASSYRDRGYYEQYF. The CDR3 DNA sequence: TGTGCCAGCAGTTACCGGGACAGGGGGTACTACGAGCAGTACTTC.

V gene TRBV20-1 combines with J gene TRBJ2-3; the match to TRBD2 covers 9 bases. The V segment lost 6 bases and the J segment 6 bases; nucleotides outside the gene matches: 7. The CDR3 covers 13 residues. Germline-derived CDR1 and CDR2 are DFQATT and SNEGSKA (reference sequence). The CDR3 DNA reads TGCAGTGCAAGCGGCGGGGGGGCCGATACGCAGTATTTT. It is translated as CSASGGGADTQYF.

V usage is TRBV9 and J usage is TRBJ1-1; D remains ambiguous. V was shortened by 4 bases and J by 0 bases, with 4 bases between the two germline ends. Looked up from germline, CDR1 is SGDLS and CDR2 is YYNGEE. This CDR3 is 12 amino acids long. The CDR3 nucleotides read TGTGCCAGCAGCACAGTGAACACTGAAGCTTTCTTT. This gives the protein CASSTVNTEAFF.

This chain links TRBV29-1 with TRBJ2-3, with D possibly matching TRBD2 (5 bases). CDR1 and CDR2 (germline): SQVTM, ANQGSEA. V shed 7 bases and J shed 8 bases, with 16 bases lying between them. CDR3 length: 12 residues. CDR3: CSGRGPEGTQYF. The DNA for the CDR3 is TGCAGCGGAAGAGGTCCCGAGGGTACGCAGTATTTT.

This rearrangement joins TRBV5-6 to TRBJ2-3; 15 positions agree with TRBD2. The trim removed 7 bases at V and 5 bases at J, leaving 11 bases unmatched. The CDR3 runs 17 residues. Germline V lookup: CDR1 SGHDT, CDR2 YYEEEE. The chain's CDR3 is CASCMTGLAGGRDTQYF. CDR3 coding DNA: TGTGCCAGCTGTATGACGGGACTAGCGGGGGGCCGAGATACGCAGTATTTT.

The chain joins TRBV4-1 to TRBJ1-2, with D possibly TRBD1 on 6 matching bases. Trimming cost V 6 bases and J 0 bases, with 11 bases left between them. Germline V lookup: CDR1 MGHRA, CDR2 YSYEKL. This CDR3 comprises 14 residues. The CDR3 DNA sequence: TGCGCCAGCAGGAGACAGGCGACTAACTATGGCTACACCTTC. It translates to CASRRQATNYGYTF.

Written as DNA, the CDR3 is TGTGCCAGCTCACCACCGGGCCGGGGTAGCTACGAGCAGTACTTC. Encoded protein: CASSPPGRGSYEQYF. This chain connects TRBV18 to TRBJ2-7, with D possibly being TRBD2 (5 bases). V shed 0 bases and J shed 3 bases, with 12 bases lying between them. CDR3 size: 15 residues. CDR1 KGHSH and CDR2 LQKENI come from the germline V gene.

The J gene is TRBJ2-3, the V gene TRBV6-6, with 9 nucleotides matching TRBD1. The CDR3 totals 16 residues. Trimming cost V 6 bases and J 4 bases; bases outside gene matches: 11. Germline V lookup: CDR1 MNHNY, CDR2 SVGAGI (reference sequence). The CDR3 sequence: CASSPTGGWGPDTQYF. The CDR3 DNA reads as TGTGCCAGCAGCCCCACAGGGGGCTGGGGCCCAGATACGCAGTATTTT.

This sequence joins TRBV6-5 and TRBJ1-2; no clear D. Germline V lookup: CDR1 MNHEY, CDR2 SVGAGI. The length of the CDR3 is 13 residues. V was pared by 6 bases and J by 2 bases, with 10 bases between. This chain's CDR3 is CASRFDLNYGYTF. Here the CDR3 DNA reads TGTGCCAGCAGGTTTGATTTAAACTATGGCTACACCTTC.

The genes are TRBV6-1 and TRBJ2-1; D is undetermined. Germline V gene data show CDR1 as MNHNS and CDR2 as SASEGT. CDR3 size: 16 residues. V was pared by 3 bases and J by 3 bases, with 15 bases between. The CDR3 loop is CASSERRASRYNEQFF. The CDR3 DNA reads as TGTGCCAGCAGTGAGCGGAGAGCATCCCGCTACAATGAGCAGTTCTTC.

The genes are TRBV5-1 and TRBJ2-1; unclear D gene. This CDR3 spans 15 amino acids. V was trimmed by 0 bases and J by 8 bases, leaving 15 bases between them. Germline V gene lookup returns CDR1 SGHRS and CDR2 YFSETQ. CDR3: CASSLATQSRDEQFF. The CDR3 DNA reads TGCGCCAGCAGCTTGGCCACTCAGTCGCGCGATGAGCAGTTCTTC.

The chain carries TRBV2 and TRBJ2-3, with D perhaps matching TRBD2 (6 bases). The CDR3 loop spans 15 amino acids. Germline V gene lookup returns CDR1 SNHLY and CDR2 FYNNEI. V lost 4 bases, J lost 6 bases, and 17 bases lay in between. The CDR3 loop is CASSVLALGEDTQYF. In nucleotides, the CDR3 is TGTGCCAGCAGTGTCCTAGCGCTGGGTGAGGATACGCAGTATTTT. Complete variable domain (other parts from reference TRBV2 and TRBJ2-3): EPEVTQTPSHQVTQMGQEVILRCVPISNHLYFYWYRQILGQKVEFLVSFYNNEISEKSEIFDDQFSVERPDGSNFTLKIRSTKLEDSAMYFCASSVLALGEDTQYFGPGTRLTVL.

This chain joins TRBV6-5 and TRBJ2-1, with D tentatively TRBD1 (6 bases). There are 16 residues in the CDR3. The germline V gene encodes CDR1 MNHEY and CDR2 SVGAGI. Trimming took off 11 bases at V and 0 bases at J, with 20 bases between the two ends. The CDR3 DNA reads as TGTGCCCTCCTCCGGGACACTATAAGCTCCTACAATGAGCAGTTCTTC. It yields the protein CALLRDTISSYNEQFF.

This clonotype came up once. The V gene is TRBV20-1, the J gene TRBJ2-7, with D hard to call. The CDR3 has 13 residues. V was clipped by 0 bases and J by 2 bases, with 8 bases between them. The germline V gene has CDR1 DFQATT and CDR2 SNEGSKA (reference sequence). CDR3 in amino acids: CSARDVAAYEQYF. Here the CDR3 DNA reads TGCAGTGCTAGAGATGTCGCAGCCTACGAGCAGTACTTC.

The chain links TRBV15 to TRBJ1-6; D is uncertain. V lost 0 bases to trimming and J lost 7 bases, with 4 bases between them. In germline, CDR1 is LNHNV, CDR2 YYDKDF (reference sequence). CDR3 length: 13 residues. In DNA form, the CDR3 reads TGTGCCACCAGCAGAGATCAAAATTCACCCCTCCACTTT. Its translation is CATSRDQNSPLHF. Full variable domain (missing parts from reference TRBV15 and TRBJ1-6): DAMVIQNPRYQVTQFGKPVTLSCSQTLNHNVMYWYQQKSSQAPKLLFHYYDKDFNNEADTPDNFQSRRPNTSFCFLDIRSPGLGDTAMYLCATSRDQNSPLHFGNGTRLTVT.

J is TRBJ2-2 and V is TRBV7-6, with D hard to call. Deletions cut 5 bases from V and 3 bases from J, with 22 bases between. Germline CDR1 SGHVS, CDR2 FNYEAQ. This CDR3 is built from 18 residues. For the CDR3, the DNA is TGTGCCAGCAGCCCACCCCCGCCGGGTTGGGCCGACACCGGGGAGCTGTTTTTT. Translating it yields CASSPPPPGWADTGELFF.

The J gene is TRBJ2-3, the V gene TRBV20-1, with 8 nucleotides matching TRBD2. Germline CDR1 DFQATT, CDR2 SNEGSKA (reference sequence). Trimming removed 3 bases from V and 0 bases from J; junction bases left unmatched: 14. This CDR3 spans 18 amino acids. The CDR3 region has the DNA TGCAGTGCTAGTGGCGGGAGCGGGGGAGATTTAAGCACAGATACGCAGTATTTT. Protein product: CSASGGSGGDLSTDTQYF.

The CDR3 here is CASSTSPSSVTNTGELFF. Here the CDR3 DNA reads TGTGCCAGCAGCACCAGTCCTAGCTCTGTGACTAACACCGGGGAGCTGTTTTTT. The V and J genes are TRBV21-1 and TRBJ2-2; TRBD2 reflects the table's D call only, with no check against the DNA. TRBV21-1 is designated a pseudogene. This CDR3 region has 18 residues.

CDR3 coding DNA: TGTGCCAGCAGTGGAGCCGGGGCGGGGACCCAGTACTTC. It codes for CASSGAGAGTQYF. The V call is TRBV2, the J call TRBJ2-7; the D call may be TRBD1 or TRBD2 (5 bases each). Matching the DNA end better, TRBJ2-5 makes the J call doubtful. CDR1 and CDR2 from the germline V gene are SNHLY and FYNNEI. The CDR3 loop spans 13 amino acids.

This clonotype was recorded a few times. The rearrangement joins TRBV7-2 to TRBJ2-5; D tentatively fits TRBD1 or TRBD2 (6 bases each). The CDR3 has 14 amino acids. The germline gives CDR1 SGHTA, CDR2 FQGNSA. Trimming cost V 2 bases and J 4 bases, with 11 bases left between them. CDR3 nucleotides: TGTGCCAGCAGCTTATCGGAGGGGGGAGAGACCCAGTACTTC. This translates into CASSLSEGGETQYF.

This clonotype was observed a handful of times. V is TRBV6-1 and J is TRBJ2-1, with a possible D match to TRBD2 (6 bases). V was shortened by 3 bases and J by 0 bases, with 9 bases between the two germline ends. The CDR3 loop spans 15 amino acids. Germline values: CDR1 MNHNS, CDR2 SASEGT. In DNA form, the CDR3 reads TGTGCCAGCAGTGACGGAGGGTACTCCTACAATGAGCAGTTCTTC. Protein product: CASSDGGYSYNEQFF.

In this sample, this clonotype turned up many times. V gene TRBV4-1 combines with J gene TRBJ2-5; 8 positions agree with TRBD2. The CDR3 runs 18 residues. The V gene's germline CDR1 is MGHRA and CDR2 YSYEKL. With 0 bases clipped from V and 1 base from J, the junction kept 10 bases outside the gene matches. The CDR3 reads CASSQDVVGGVSQETQYF. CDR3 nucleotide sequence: TGCGCCAGCAGCCAAGATGTCGTCGGGGGGGTTAGCCAAGAGACCCAGTACTTC.

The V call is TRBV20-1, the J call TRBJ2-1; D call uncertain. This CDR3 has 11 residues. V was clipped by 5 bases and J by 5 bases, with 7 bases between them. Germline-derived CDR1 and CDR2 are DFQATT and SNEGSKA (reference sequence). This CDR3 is CSAGPNNEQFF. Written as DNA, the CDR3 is TGCAGTGCTGGACCGAACAATGAGCAGTTCTTC.

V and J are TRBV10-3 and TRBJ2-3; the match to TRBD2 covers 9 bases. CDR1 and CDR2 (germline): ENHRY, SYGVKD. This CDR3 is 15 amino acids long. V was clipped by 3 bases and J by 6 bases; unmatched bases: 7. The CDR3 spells CAISEQAGGQDTQYF. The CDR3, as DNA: TGTGCCATCAGTGAACAAGCGGGGGGCCAGGATACGCAGTATTTT.

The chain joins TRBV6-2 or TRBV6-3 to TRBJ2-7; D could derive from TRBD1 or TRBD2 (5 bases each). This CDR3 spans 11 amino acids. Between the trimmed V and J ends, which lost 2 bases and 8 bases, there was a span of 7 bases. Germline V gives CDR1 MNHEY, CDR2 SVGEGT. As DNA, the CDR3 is TGTGCCAGCAGTTACCTGGGACAGCAGTACTTC. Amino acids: CASSYLGQQYF.

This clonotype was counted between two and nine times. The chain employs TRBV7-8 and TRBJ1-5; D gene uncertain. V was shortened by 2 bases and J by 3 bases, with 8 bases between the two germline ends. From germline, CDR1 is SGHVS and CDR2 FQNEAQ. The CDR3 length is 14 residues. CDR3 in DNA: TGTGCCAGCAGCTTACTCAGGTCCAATCAGCCCCAGCATTTT. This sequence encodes CASSLLRSNQPQHF. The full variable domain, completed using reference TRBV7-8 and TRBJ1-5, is GAGVSQSPRYKVAKRGQDVALRCDPISGHVSLFWYQQALGQGPEFLTYFQNEAQLDKSGLPSDRFFAERPEGSVSTLKIQRTQQEDSAVYLCASSLLRSNQPQHFGDGTRLSIL.

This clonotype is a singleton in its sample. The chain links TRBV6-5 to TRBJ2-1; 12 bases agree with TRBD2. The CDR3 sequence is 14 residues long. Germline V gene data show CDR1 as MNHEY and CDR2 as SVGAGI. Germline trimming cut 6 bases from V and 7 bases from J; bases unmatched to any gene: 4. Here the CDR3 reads CASSPSGGVNEQFF. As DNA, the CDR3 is TGTGCCAGCAGCCCTAGCGGGGGGGTGAATGAGCAGTTCTTC.

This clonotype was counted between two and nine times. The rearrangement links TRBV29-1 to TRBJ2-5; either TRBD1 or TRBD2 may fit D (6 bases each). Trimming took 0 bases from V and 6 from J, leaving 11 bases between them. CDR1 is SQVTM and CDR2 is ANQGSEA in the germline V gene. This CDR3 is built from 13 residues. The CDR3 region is CSVEEGGSKTQYF. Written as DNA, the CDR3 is TGCAGCGTTGAAGAGGGGGGCTCAAAGACCCAGTACTTC.